A single sample gave rise to the 2 T cell receptor beta chains below, sequenced in a study of sequential checkpoint blockade in melanoma. Sample treatment: randomized to nivolumab then ipilimumab (arm A) or the reverse (arm B). TCRdb keeps only in-frame clones here, not all; method: immunoSEQ multiplex PCR. The data contain about 21,000 clones, approximately 80% of them singletons. The source was CD8+ T cells sorted from blood (inferred from file names), collected from a patient given nivolumab and ipilimumab in sequence. Source of these receptors: a human donor with melanoma.

V is TRBV30 and J is TRBJ1-1; 7 nucleotides line up with TRBD1. The CDR3 has 14 amino acids. Germline V gene data show CDR1 as GTSNPN and CDR2 as SVGIG (reference sequence). In DNA form, the CDR3 reads TGTGCTTCCTCCCCCGGGACAGAGGACACTGAAGCTTTCTTT. It is translated as CASSPGTEDTEAFF.

The V call is TRBV19, the J call TRBJ2-1; 8 bases agree with TRBD1. V shed 7 bases and J 4 bases; nucleotides not matched to a gene: 9. CDR1 is LNHDA and CDR2 is SQIVND in the germline V gene (reference sequence). This CDR3 region has 15 residues. The CDR3 protein is CASIPDRDRYNEQFF. CDR3 coding DNA: TGTGCCAGTATCCCCGACCGGGACAGGTACAATGAGCAGTTCTTC.